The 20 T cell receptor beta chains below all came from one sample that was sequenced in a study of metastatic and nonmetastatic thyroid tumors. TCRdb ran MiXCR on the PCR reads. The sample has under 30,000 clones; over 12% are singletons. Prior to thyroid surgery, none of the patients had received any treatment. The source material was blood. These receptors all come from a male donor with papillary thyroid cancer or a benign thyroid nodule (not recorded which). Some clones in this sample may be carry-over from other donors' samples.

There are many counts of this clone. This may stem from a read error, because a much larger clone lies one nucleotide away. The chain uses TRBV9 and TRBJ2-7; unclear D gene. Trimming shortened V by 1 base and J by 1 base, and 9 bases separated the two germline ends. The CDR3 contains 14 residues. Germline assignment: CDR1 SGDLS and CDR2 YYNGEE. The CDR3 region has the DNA TGTGCCAGCAGCGTATCGGTAGCTTCCTACGAGCAGTACTTC. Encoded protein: CASSVSVASYEQYF.

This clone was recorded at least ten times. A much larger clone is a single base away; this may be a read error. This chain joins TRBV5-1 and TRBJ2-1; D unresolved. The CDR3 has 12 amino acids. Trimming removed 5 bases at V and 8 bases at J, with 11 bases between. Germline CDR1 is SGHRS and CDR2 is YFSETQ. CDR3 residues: CASRPRSDEQFF. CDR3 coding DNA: TGCGCCAGCAGACCTCGGTCAGATGAGCAGTTCTTC.

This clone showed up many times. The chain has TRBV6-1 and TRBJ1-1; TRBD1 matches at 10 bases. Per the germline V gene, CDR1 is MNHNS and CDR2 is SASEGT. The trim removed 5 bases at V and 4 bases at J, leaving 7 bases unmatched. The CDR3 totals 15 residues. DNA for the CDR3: TGTGCCAGCAGTACCCGGACAGGGGGGGCCACTGAAGCTTTCTTT. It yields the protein CASSTRTGGATEAFF.

This CDR3 reads CASSLVLAVTDTQYF. The CDR3 DNA reads TGCGCCAGCAGCTTGGTCCTAGCAGTCACAGATACGCAGTATTTT. This chain uses TRBV5-1 with TRBJ2-3; a weak D match, TRBD2 (5 bases). Trimming shortened V by 0 bases and J by 2 bases, and 10 bases separated the two germline ends. Germline V gene lookup returns CDR1 SGHRS and CDR2 YFSETQ. The CDR3 extends over 15 amino acids.

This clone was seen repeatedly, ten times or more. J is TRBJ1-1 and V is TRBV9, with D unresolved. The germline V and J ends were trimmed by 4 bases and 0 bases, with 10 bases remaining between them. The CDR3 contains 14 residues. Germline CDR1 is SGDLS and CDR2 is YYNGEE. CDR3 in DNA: TGTGCCAGCAGCCCGGGCTATATGAACACTGAAGCTTTCTTT. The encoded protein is CASSPGYMNTEAFF.

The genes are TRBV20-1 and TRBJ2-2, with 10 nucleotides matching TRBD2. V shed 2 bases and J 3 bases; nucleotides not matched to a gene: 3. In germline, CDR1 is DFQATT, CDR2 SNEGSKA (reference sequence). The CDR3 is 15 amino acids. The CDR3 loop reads CSARSGTSDTGELFF. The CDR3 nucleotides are TGCAGTGCTAGATCCGGGACTAGCGACACCGGGGAGCTGTTTTTT.

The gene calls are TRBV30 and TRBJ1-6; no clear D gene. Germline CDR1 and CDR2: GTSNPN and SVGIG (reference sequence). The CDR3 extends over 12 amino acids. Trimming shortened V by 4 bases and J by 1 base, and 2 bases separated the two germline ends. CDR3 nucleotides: TGTGCCTGGATATCCTATAATTCACCCCTCCACTTT. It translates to CAWISYNSPLHF.

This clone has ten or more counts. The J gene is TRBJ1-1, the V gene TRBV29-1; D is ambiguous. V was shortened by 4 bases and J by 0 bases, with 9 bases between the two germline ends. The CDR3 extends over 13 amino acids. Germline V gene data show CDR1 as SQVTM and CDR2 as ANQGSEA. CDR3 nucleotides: TGCAGCGTTGTGAGGGTGGTGAACACTGAAGCTTTCTTT. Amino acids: CSVVRVVNTEAFF.

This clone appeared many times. The CDR3 spells CAWSGTGGRGKPYEQYF. CDR3 sequence (DNA): TGTGCCTGGTCCGGGACAGGGGGCCGGGGAAAGCCCTACGAGCAGTACTTC. The V gene is TRBV30, the J gene TRBJ2-7; 12 bases match TRBD1. The length of the CDR3 is 17 residues. Germline V gene data show CDR1 as GTSNPN and CDR2 as SVGIG (reference sequence). V lost 5 bases and J lost 2; bases outside the gene matches: 13.

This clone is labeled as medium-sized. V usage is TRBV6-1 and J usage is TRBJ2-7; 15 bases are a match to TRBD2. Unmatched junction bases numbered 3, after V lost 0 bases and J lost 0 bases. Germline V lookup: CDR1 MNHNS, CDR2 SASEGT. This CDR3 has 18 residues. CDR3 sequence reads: CASSEAGLAGGFSYEQYF. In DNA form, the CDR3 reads TGTGCCAGCAGTGAAGCGGGACTAGCGGGAGGTTTCTCCTACGAGCAGTACTTC.

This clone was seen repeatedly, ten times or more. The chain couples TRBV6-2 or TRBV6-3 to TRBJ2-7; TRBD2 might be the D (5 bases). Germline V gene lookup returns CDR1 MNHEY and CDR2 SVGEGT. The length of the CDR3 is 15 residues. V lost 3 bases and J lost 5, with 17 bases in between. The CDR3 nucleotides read TGTGCCAGCAGTTATGGTACGAGAAGCGGCCACGAGCAGTACTTC. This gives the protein CASSYGTRSGHEQYF.

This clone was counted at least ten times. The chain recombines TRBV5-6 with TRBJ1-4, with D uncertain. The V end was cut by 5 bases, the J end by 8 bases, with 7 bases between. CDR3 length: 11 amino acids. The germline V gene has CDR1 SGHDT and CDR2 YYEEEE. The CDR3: CASSSGEKLFF. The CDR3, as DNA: TGTGCCAGCAGTTCCGGGGAAAAACTGTTTTTT.

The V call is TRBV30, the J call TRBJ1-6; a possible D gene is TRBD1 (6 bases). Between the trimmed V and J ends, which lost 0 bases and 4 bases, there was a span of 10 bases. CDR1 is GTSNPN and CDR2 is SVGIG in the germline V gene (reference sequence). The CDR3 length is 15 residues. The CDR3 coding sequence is TGTGCCTGGAGTGTAGGGGACACTTATAATTCACCCCTCCACTTT. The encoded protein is CAWSVGDTYNSPLHF.

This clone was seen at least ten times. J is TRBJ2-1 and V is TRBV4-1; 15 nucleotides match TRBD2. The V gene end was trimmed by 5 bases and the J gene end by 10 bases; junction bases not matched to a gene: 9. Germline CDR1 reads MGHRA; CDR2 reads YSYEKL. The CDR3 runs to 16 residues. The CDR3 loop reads CASSSGLAGGSWEQFF. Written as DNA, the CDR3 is TGCGCCAGCAGCTCGGGACTAGCGGGAGGTAGTTGGGAGCAGTTCTTC.

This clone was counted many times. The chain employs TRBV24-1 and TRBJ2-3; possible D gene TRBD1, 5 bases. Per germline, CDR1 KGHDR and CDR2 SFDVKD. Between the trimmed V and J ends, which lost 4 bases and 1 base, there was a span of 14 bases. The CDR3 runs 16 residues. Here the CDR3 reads CATSDPGYVGTDTQYF. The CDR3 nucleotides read TGTGCCACCAGTGACCCAGGGTACGTAGGCACAGATACGCAGTATTTT.

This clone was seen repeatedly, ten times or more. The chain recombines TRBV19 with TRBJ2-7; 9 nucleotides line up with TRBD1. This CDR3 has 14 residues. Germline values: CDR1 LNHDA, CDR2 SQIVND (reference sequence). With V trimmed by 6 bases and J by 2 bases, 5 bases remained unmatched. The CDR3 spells CASRTTGGAYEQYF. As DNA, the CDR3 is TGTGCCAGTAGAACCACAGGGGGCGCCTACGAGCAGTACTTC.

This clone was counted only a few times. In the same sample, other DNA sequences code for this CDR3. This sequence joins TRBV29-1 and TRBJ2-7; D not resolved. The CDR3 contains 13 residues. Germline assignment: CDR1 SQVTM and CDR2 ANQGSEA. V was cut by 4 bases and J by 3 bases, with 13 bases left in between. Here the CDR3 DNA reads TGCAGCGTTGTCTCAGGTGGTGACTACGAGCAGTACTTC. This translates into CSVVSGGDYEQYF.

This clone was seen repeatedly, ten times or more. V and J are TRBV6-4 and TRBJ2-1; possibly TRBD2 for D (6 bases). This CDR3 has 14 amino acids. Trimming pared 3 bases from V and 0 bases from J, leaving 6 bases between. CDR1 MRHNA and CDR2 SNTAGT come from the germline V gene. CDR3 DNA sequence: TGTGCCAGCAGTGAAGCGGGCTCCTACAATGAGCAGTTCTTC. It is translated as CASSEAGSYNEQFF.

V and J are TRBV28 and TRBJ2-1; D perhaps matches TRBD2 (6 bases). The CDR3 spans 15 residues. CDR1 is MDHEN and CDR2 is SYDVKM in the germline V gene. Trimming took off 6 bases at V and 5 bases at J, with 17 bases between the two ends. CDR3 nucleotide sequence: TGTGCCAGCAGGCGCTGGGCGGGAACCCACAATGAGCAGTTCTTC. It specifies CASRRWAGTHNEQFF.

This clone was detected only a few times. CDR3 residues: CASRSRDRVFNEQFF. CDR3 nucleotides: TGTGCCAGCAGGTCCCGGGACAGGGTATTCAATGAGCAGTTCTTC. The chain uses TRBV12-3 or TRBV12-4 and TRBJ2-1; TRBD1 agrees at 9 bases. The junction had 9 bases not matched to a gene; V was cut back by 6 bases and J by 6 bases. This CDR3 has 15 residues.